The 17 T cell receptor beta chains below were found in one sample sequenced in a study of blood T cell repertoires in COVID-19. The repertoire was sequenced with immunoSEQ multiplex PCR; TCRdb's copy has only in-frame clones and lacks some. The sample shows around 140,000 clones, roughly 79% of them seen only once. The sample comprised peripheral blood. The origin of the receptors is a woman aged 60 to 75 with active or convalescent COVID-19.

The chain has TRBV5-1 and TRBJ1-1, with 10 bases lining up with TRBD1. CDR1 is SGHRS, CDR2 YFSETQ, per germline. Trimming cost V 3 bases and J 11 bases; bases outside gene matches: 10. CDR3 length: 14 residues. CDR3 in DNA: TGCGCCAGCAGCTCCGAAGGACAGGGGGTATCGGCTTTCTTT. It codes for CASSSEGQGVSAFF. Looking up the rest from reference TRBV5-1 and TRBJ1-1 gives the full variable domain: KAGVTQTPRYLIKTRGQQVTLSCSPISGHRSVSWYQQTPGQGLQFLFEYFSETQRNKGNFPGRFSGRQFSNSRSEMNVSTLELGDSALYLCASSSEGQGVSAFFGQGTRLTVV.

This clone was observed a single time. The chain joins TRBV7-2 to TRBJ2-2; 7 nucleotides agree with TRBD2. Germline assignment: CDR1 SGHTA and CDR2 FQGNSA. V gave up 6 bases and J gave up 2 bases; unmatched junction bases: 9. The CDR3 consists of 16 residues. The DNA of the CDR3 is TGTGCCAGCAGGTACCAGGGACTACTTAACACCGGGGAGCTGTTTTTT. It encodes CASRYQGLLNTGELFF. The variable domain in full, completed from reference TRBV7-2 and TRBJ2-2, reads GAGVSQSPSNKVTEKGKDVELRCDPISGHTALYWYRQSLGQGLEFLIYFQGNSAPDKSGLPSDRFSAERTGGSVSTLTIQRTQQEDSAVYLCASRYQGLLNTGELFFGEGSRLTVL.

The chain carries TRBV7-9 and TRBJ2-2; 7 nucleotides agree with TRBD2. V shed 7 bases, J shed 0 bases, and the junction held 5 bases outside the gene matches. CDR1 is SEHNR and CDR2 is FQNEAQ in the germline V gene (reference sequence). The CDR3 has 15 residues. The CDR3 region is CASIRGGSNTGELFF. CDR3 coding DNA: TGTGCCAGCATCCGCGGGGGTTCGAACACCGGGGAGCTGTTTTTT.

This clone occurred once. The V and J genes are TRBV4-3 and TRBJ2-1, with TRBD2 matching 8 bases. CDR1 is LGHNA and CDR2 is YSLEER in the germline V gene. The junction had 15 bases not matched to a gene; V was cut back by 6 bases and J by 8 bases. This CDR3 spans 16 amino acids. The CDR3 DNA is TGCGCCAGCAGTCTGGACTCCGCGGGAGGTTGGTATGAGCAGTTCTTC. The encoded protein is CASSLDSAGGWYEQFF.

The CDR3, as DNA: TGTGCCAGCAGTCCCCGACTAGTTCCAGAGACCCAGTACTTC. The encoded protein is CASSPRLVPETQYF. The V gene is TRBV27, the J gene TRBJ2-5, with a possible D match to TRBD2 (6 bases). Germline values: CDR1 MNHEY, CDR2 SMNVEV (reference sequence). V gave up 5 bases and J gave up 4 bases, with 14 bases separating them. The CDR3 is 14 residues long.

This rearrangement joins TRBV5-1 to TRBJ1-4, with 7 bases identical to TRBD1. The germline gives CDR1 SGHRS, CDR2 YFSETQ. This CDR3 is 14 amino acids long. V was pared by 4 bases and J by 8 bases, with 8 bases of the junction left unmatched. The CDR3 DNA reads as TGCGCCAGCAGCGCAGGGGGGACTGTCGAAAAACTGTTTTTT. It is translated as CASSAGGTVEKLFF.

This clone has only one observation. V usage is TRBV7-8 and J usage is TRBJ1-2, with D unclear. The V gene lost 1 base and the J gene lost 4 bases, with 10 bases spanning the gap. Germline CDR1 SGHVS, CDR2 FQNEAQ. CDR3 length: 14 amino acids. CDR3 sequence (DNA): TGTGCCAGCAGCTTAGGAGGGAGCGGCTATGGCTACACCTTC. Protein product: CASSLGGSGYGYTF.

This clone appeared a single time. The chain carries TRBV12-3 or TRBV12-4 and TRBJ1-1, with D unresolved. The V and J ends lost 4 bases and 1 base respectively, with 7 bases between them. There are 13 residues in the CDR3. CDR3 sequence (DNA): TGTGCCAGCAGTTGGGCAGCGAACACTGAAGCTTTCTTT. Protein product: CASSWAANTEAFF.

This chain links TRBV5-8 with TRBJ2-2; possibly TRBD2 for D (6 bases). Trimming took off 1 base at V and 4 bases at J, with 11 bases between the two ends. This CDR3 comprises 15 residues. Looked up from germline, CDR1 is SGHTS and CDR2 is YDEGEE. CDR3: CASSLRGRGTGELFF. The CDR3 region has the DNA TGTGCCAGCAGCTTGCGGGGGAGAGGCACCGGGGAGCTGTTTTTT.

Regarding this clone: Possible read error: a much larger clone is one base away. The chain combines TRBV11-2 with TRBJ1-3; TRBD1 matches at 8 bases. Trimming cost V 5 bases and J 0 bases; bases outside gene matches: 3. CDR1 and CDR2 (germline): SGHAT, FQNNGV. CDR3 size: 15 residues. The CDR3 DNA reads TGTGCCAGCAGCCCAACAGGGGGCTCTGGAAACACCATATATTTT. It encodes CASSPTGGSGNTIYF.

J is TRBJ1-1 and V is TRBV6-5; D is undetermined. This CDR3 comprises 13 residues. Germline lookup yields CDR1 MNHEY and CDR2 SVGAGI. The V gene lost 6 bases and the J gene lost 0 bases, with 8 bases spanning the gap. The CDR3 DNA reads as TGTGCCAGCAGAGCCGCTATGAACACTGAAGCTTTCTTT. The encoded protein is CASRAAMNTEAFF.

The CDR3 loop reads CATSFAGTGDTEAFF. CDR3 bases: TGTGCCACCAGCTTTGCCGGGACAGGGGACACTGAAGCTTTCTTT. The rearrangement links TRBV15 to TRBJ1-1; 10 nucleotides line up with TRBD1. The V gene end was trimmed by 5 bases and the J gene end by 3 bases; junction bases not matched to a gene: 6. CDR1 and CDR2 (germline): LNHNV, YYDKDF (reference sequence). The CDR3 sequence is 15 residues long.

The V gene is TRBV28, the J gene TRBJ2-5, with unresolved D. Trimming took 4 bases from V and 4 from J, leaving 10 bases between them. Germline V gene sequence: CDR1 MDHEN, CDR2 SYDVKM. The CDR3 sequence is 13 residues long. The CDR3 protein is CASSSRVPETQYF. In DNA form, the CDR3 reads TGTGCCAGCAGTTCCCGGGTCCCAGAGACCCAGTACTTC. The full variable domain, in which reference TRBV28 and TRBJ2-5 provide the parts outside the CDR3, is DVKVTQSSRYLVKRTGEKVFLECVQDMDHENMFWYRQDPGLGLRLIYFSYDVKMKEKGDIPEGYSVSREKKERFSLILESASTNQTSMYLCASSSRVPETQYFGPGTRLLVL.

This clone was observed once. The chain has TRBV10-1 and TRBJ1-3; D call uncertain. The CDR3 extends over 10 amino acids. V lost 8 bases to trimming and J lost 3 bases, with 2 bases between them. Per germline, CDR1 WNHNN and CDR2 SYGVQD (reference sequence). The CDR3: CASLGNTIYF. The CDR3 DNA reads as TGCGCCAGCCTTGGAAACACCATATATTTT.

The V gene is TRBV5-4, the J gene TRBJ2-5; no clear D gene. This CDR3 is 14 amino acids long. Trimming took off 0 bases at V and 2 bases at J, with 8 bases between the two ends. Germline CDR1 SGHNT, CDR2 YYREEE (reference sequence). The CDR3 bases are TGTGCCAGCAGCTTGGGTGCAGGTCAAGAGACCCAGTACTTC. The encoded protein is CASSLGAGQETQYF.

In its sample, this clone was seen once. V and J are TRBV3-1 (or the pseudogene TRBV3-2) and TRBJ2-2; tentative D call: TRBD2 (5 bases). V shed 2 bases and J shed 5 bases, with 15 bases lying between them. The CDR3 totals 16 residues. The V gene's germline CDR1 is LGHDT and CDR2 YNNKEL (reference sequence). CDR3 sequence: CASSQRGGGGTGELFF. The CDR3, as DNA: TGTGCCAGCAGCCAACGTGGCGGAGGCGGTACCGGGGAGCTGTTTTTT.

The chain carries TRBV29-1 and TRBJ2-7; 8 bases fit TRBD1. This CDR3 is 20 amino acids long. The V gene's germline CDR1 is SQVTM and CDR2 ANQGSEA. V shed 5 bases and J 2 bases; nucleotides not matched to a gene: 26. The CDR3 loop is CSVPSLLRDRLRMGPYEQYF. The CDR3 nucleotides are TGCAGCGTTCCCTCCTTACTCCGGGACAGGTTACGAATGGGTCCCTACGAGCAGTACTTC.